The 8 T cell receptor beta chains below all came from one sample that was sequenced in a study of OX40 agonist ivuxolimab in advanced cancers. Assay: immunoSEQ multiplex PCR; the TCRdb copy retains only in-frame clones and omits some. The sample records 55,000 to 90,000 clones, 80% to 90% being singletons. This specimen consisted of CD4+ or CD8+ T cells sorted from blood, obtained in a trial of the OX40 agonist ivuxolimab. These receptors were obtained from an adult with an advanced solid tumor such as melanoma, head and neck, liver or kidney cancer.

This sequence joins TRBV7-6 and TRBJ2-1, with D perhaps assigned TRBD1 or TRBD2 (5 bases each). The CDR3 consists of 12 residues. Germline loops: CDR1 SGHVS, CDR2 FNYEAQ. V was pared by 5 bases and J by 14 bases, with 16 bases between. CDR3 amino acids: CASSHPGTVEFF. CDR3 bases: TGTGCCAGCAGCCACCCAGGGACGGTTGAGTTCTTC.

The CDR3 nucleotides are TGCGCCAGCAGCTTGGTAGTACAACCCTACGAGCAGTACTTC. Protein sequence: CASSLVVQPYEQYF. J is TRBJ2-7 and V is TRBV5-1; D ambiguous. The germline CDR1 and CDR2 sequences are SGHRS and YFSETQ. V was pared by 0 bases and J by 2 bases, with 9 bases between. The length of the CDR3 is 14 residues.

This clone was seen a few times. This chain uses TRBV6-5 with TRBJ2-3; the D is unclear. V lost 6 bases, J lost 2 bases, and 12 bases lay in between. The CDR3 runs to 14 residues. Looked up from germline, CDR1 is MNHEY and CDR2 is SVGAGI. In DNA form, the CDR3 reads TGTGCCAGCAGCCCGCTTCGAACCACAGATACGCAGTATTTT. This encodes CASSPLRTTDTQYF.

This chain links TRBV27 with TRBJ2-2; unclear D gene. Trimming pared 3 bases from V and 0 bases from J, leaving 8 bases between. The CDR3 consists of 15 residues. Germline values: CDR1 MNHEY, CDR2 SMNVEV (reference sequence). This CDR3 reads CASSFFAANTGELFF. CDR3 bases: TGTGCCAGCAGTTTTTTTGCTGCGAACACCGGGGAGCTGTTTTTT.

The V gene is TRBV7-9, the J gene TRBJ1-5, with D uncertain. Germline loops: CDR1 SEHNR, CDR2 FQNEAQ (reference sequence). The CDR3 spans 14 residues. V dropped 3 bases and J dropped 7 bases, with 13 bases sitting between them. The CDR3 here is CASSFEGSWQPQHF. In DNA, the CDR3 is TGTGCCAGCAGCTTTGAAGGGTCCTGGCAGCCCCAGCATTTT.

This sequence joins TRBV7-6 and TRBJ2-3; 9 bases match TRBD2. The germline V gene has CDR1 SGHVS and CDR2 FNYEAQ. Unmatched junction bases numbered 5, after V lost 4 bases and J lost 3 bases. The CDR3 has 15 residues. The CDR3 loop is CASSSPGLATDTQYF. DNA for the CDR3: TGTGCCAGCAGCTCCCCGGGACTAGCAACAGATACGCAGTATTTT.

This chain uses TRBV9 with TRBJ2-7, with TRBD2 matching over 8 bases. The germline V gene encodes CDR1 SGDLS and CDR2 YYNGEE. The J segment lost 4 bases and the V segment lost 0 bases, leaving 3 bases of the junction unmatched. The CDR3 extends over 14 amino acids. Written as DNA, the CDR3 is TGTGCCAGCAGCGTAGGGTCTAGCGGGTACGAGCAGTACTTC. Translation gives CASSVGSSGYEQYF.

V usage is TRBV14 and J usage is TRBJ2-5; TRBD2 is a possible D gene (7 bases). V lost 4 bases, J lost 5 bases, and 14 bases lay in between. The CDR3 extends over 14 amino acids. From germline, CDR1 is SGHDN and CDR2 FVKESK. CDR3: CASSLRGGGETQYF. In nucleotides, the CDR3 is TGTGCCAGCAGCCTGAGAGGGGGAGGGGAGACCCAGTACTTC.